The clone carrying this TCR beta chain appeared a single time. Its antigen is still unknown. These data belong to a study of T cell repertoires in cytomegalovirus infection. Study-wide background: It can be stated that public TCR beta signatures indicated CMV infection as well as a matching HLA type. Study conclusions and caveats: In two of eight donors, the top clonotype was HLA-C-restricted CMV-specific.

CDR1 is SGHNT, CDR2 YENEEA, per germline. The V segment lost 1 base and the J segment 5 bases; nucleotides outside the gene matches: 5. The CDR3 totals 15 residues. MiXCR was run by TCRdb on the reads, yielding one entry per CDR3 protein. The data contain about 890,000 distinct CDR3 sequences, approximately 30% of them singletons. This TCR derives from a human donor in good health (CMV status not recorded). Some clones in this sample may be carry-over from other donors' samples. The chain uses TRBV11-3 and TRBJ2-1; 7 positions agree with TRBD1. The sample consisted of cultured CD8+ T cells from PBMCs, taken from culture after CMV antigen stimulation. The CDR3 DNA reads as TGTGCCAGCAGCTTAGGAGAGGGGGCAGACAATGAGCAGTTCTTC. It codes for CASSLGEGADNEQFF.